This TCR beta chain was profiled in a study of T-cell reconstitution after alpha-beta-depleted transplantation in children. The sample holds a few counts of this clonotype. The CDR3 runs to 14 residues. Germline-derived CDR1 and CDR2 are MDHEN and SYDVKM. V lost 3 bases and J lost 6; bases outside the gene matches: 7. The TCRbeta library incorporated unique molecular identifiers. From the PCR reads, TCRdb called clonotypes with MiXCR, one entry per CDR3 protein. There are 380,000 or so distinct CDR3 sequences in the sample; approximately 12% occur only once, and 4.3% lies in the top ten. The origin of this receptor is a human donor who donated a stem cell graft to a child with Fanconi anemia. The chain couples TRBV28 to TRBJ1-1, with 7 bases lining up with TRBD1. This specimen was PBMCs, taken from the stem cell graft. The CDR3 coding sequence is TGTGCCAGCAGTTTCCAGGGGGAAGGGGCTGAAGCTTTCTTT. Residues: CASSFQGEGAEAFF.